A selection of T cell receptor beta chains follows, all from one sample in a study of beta chain features in type 1 diabetes. The table came from immunoSEQ multiplex PCR; TCRdb's copy has only in-frame clones and leaves some out. The data hold under 850,000 clones, with roughly an eighth observed a single time. Sequenced sample: naive CD4+ T cells from blood. The receptors were gathered from a man aged 18 to 30 with type 1 diabetes. Each CDR3 is given with its conserved first and last residue. Each record gives: J gene, V gene, D gene, clone size, CDR3 DNA, CDR3 protein. The D gene is left open where the match is weak. Only part of the rows carry a size: once, few, many, or a class if the clone is expanded.

TRBJ2-2 TRBV18 - few TGTGCCAGCTCACCATTAGCGGAGGACACCGGGGAGCTGTTTTTT CASSPLAEDTGELFF
TRBJ2-5 TRBV29-1 - - TGCAGCGTTGCTCCTCAAGAGACCCAGTACTTC CSVAPQETQYF
TRBJ2-4 TRBV7-2 - few TGTGCCAGCAGCCTAAGGGGGGGATCCATGGACATTCAGTACTTC CASSLRGGSMDIQYF
TRBJ2-5 TRBV27 - - TGTGCCAGCAGTTTCGGGGGAGAGGGGGGGCGAGAGACCCAGTACTTC CASSFGGEGGRETQYF
TRBJ2-2 TRBV19 - few TGTGCCAGTAGTATAGGACGGCCTTTGGGCGGGGAGCTGTTTTTT CASSIGRPLGGELFF
TRBJ2-2 TRBV4-1 - few TGCGCCAGCAGCCAAGTCGGTGGCACCGGGGAGCTGTTTTTT CASSQVGGTGELFF
TRBJ1-4 TRBV18 - few TGTGCCAGCTCACCCTCGGCAGTTGAAAAACTGTTTTTT CASSPSAVEKLFF
TRBJ2-7 TRBV5-6 - few TGTGCCAGCAGCTTCCCGATGGGTGAGCAGTACTTC CASSFPMGEQYF
TRBJ1-1 TRBV5-6 - few TGTGCCAGCAGCTTGGGTGTAGCTGAAGCTTTCTTT CASSLGVAEAFF
TRBJ1-5 TRBV5-1 - few TGCGCCAGCAGCCAGGACATGAATCAGCCCCAGCATTTT CASSQDMNQPQHF
TRBJ1-1 TRBV6-5 TRBD1 few TGTGCCAGCAGCCGGGACAGGTCCCTTGGAGCTTTCTTT CASSRDRSLGAFF
TRBJ1-2 TRBV29-1 - few TGCAGCGTTGACCACAGAAACTATGGCTACACCTTC CSVDHRNYGYTF
TRBJ2-5 TRBV7-3 TRBD1 few TGTGCCAGCAGCTCAGGACAGGGGGCGGAGACCCAGTACTTC CASSSGQGAETQYF
TRBJ1-4 TRBV29-1 TRBD1 - TGCAGCGTTCAGACAGGGGGCGTTGAAAAACTGTTTTTT CSVQTGGVEKLFF
TRBJ2-5 TRBV11-2 - few TGTGCCAGCAGCGTCGTGGGTCTAGAGACCCAGTACTTC CASSVVGLETQYF
TRBJ2-4 TRBV5-1 - - TGCGCCAGCAGCTTGTATGGTATCGGGGGAGACATTCAGTACTTC CASSLYGIGGDIQYF
TRBJ2-1 TRBV6-4 - - TGTGCCAGCAGTGAGGGGGTCTATGAGCAGTTCTTC CASSEGVYEQFF
TRBJ2-5 TRBV28 TRBD1 - TGTGCCAGCAATTCGCCCGGACAGGGTACGGACTCAGAGTACTTC CASNSPGQGTDSEYF
TRBJ2-7 TRBV10-3 - few TGTGCCATCAGTGAAGAGGAGGCAGGATCCTACGAGCAGTACTTC CAISEEEAGSYEQYF
TRBJ1-2 TRBV7-9 - - TGTGCCAGCAGCTTAGTGTTTGGCTACACCTTC CASSLVFGYTF
TRBJ1-1 TRBV28 TRBD1 few TGTGCCAGCACTGGGGGCAATCCGGGACAGGGAGGGGTTGAAGCTTTCTTT CASTGGNPGQGGVEAFF
TRBJ2-7 TRBV19 TRBD1 few TGTGCCAGTAGTCCCGGGACAGGATCCTACGAGCAGTACTTC CASSPGTGSYEQYF
TRBJ2-7 TRBV5-1 TRBD1 - TGCGCCAGCAGCTCGGGACAGGCAGGGGAGCAGTACTTC CASSSGQAGEQYF
TRBJ1-1 TRBV23-1 - few TGCGCCAGCAGTCTCAGGGAGGACACTGAAGCTTTCTTT CASSLREDTEAFF
TRBJ1-5 TRBV7-3 - few TGTGCCAGCAGCTTAAATGGTGGGCAGCCCCAGCATTTT CASSLNGGQPQHF
TRBJ1-5 TRBV7-9 - few TGTGCCAGCAGCTTAGGGGGGGACCGGCCCCAGCATTTT CASSLGGDRPQHF
TRBJ2-3 TRBV10-3 - - TGTGCCATCGGTGCGACTAGCACAGATACGCAGTATTTT CAIGATSTDTQYF
TRBJ1-1 TRBV27 - - TGTGCCAGCAGTTTGGTGGCGAACACTGAAGCTTTCTTT CASSLVANTEAFF
TRBJ2-5 TRBV2 TRBD2 once TGTGCCAGCAGTGCCCGGGGTAGCGGGGGGGTAGTACAAGAGACCCAGTACTTC CASSARGSGGVVQETQYF
TRBJ1-6 TRBV18 - few TGTGCCAGCTCACCTTTAGAGTCGGGGGATTCACCCCTCCACTTT CASSPLESGDSPLHF
TRBJ1-5 TRBV5-1 TRBD1 - TGCGCCAGCAGCTTGGAGGGACAGCGCAATCAGCCCCAGCATTTT CASSLEGQRNQPQHF
TRBJ2-5 TRBV10-3 - few TGTGCCATCAGTGAGCCAGACCACCGGGAGACCCAGTACTTC CAISEPDHRETQYF
TRBJ2-5 TRBV18 TRBD2 - TGTGCCAGCTCAGGGGACTACCTCCGAGAGACCCAGTACTTC CASSGDYLRETQYF
TRBJ2-7 TRBV7-2 - few TGTGCCAGCAGCTTAGTTCCAAGCGGCTACGAGCAGTACTTC CASSLVPSGYEQYF
TRBJ2-3 TRBV5-6 - few TGTGCCAGCAGCTTGAGTACGGGGCGCACAGATACGCAGTATTTT CASSLSTGRTDTQYF
TRBJ2-4 TRBV7-2 - - TGTGCCAGCAGCTTTACGACAGTGGAAAACATTCAGTACTTC CASSFTTVENIQYF
TRBJ1-2 TRBV10-3 - - TGTGCCATCAGTCAGGACATGTATGGCTACACCTTC CAISQDMYGYTF
TRBJ1-2 TRBV5-4 TRBD1 - TGTGCCAGCAGCCCGACAGGGGGCGGCTATGGCTACACCTTC CASSPTGGGYGYTF
TRBJ1-6 TRBV11-3 - - TGTGCCAGCACTGACAGTTATAATTCACCCCTCCACTTT CASTDSYNSPLHF
TRBJ2-5 TRBV11-2 - - TGTGCCAGCAGCTTAGAACCACAGAGAGAGACCCAGTACTTC CASSLEPQRETQYF
TRBJ2-7 TRBV27 TRBD1 - TGTGCCAGCGCCGGGACAGGGCAAAAAAGGGGCTACGAGCAGTACTTC CASAGTGQKRGYEQYF
TRBJ1-2 TRBV30 - - TGTGCCTGGAAAACGGGACCGACTAACTATGGCTACACCTTC CAWKTGPTNYGYTF
TRBJ2-1 TRBV27 - - TGTGCCAGCAGTGAGGACAATGAGCAGTTCTTC CASSEDNEQFF
TRBJ2-1 TRBV10-1 - few TGCGCCAGCAGCAGGGAATCCTACAATGAGCAGTTCTTC CASSRESYNEQFF
TRBJ2-5 TRBV7-9 TRBD2 - TGTGCCAGCAGTCCTGGACAGGAGGGACTAGCGGAGCAAGAGACCCAGTACTTC CASSPGQEGLAEQETQYF
TRBJ1-2 TRBV9 - few TGTGCCAGCAGCTCAGCGGGGTACGGCTACACCTTC CASSSAGYGYTF
TRBJ1-2 TRBV30 - few TGTGCCTGGAGTGTGGGGGTAGTAGGCTATGGCTACACCTTC CAWSVGVVGYGYTF
TRBJ1-5 TRBV9 - - TGTGCCAGCAGCGCGACTGGGAGCAATCAGCCCCAGCATTTT CASSATGSNQPQHF
TRBJ1-1 TRBV5-4 TRBD1 few TGTGCCAGCAGCTTTCAGGGGGCGAGTCGGACTGAAGCTTTCTTT CASSFQGASRTEAFF
TRBJ1-1 TRBV18 - few TGTGCCAGCTCACCACCGGGAGGGCAGGACACTGAAGCTTTCTTT CASSPPGGQDTEAFF
TRBJ1-1 TRBV30 - few TGTGCCTGGACACTCTTTTGGGATAACACTGAAGCTTTCTTT CAWTLFWDNTEAFF
TRBJ1-1 TRBV7-9 - - TGTGCCAGCAGCTTAAGGCAGGTCAAAGATCCCAAGAGAGCTTTCTTT CASSLRQVKDPKRAFF
TRBJ1-6 TRBV11-2 - few TGTGCCAGCAGCTTAGGGGGTTTGAGGGGGAGCTCCTATAATTCACCCCTCCACTTT CASSLGGLRGSSYNSPLHF
TRBJ2-7 TRBV7-9 TRBD1 few TGTGCCAGCAGCTTAGCGGCGGCAGGGGGCTTCGAGCAGTACTTC CASSLAAAGGFEQYF
TRBJ2-5 TRBV7-2 TRBD2 few TGTGCCAGCAGCACGACGCCAGCGGGGGAGACCCAGTACTTC CASSTTPAGETQYF
TRBJ1-5 TRBV7-2 - - TGTGCCAGCAGCTTACTGGCACAGCCCCAGCATTTT CASSLLAQPQHF
TRBJ1-1 TRBV30 - - TGTGCCTGGAGTCGGGAGGCAGGAGGCACTGAAGCTTTCTTT CAWSREAGGTEAFF